This T cell receptor beta chain was profiled in a study of blood T cell repertoires in COVID-19. The authors' processing: By means of reference gene primer amplification, nucleated cell counts were estimated. Generated by immunoSEQ multiplex PCR, the TCRdb table keeps only in-frame clones and is missing some. That table furnishes V, J and clone size, whereas the DNA furnished D and trimming. In the table there are some 350,000 clones, around 84% of which are singletons. CDR1 is SGHTA and CDR2 is FQGNSA in the germline V gene. V was clipped by 1 base and J by 5 bases, with 8 bases between them. This CDR3 comprises 14 residues.

The chain has TRBV7-2 and TRBJ1-4; possibly TRBD1 for D (5 bases). The clonotype comes from a human donor in a cohort sampled during active COVID-19. The sample consisted of peripheral blood. The chain's CDR3 is CASSLVTENEKLFF. In DNA, the CDR3 is TGTGCCAGCAGCTTAGTGACAGAGAATGAAAAACTGTTTTTT.